One sample yielded the 17 T cell receptor beta chains listed below, sequenced in a study of blood T cell repertoires in COVID-19. The data were produced by immunoSEQ multiplex PCR, yet TCRdb's version contains in-frame clones alone and is incomplete. The sample contains 100,000 to 150,000 clones, around 89% of which appear only once. The sample was peripheral blood. The source of these receptors is a man aged 55 to 69 with COVID-19, enrolled during active disease.

For this clone: This same CDR3 is encoded by further DNA sequences in the sample. V gene TRBV19 combines with J gene TRBJ1-2; perhaps TRBD1 as D (5 bases). V was shortened by 6 bases and J by 0 bases, with 5 bases between the two germline ends. The CDR3 sequence is 12 residues long. Germline V CDR1 and CDR2: LNHDA, SQIVND (reference sequence). CDR3 loop: CASSRANYGYTF. For the CDR3, the DNA is TGTGCCAGTAGCAGGGCTAACTATGGCTACACCTTC.

The genes are TRBV6-1 and TRBJ2-4; D gene unclear. V dropped 3 bases and J dropped 3 bases, with 3 bases sitting between them. Germline CDR1 is MNHNS and CDR2 is SASEGT. This CDR3 has 12 amino acids. CDR3 coding DNA: TGTGCCAGCAGTGACAGCAAAAACATTCAGTACTTC. This encodes CASSDSKNIQYF.

The rearrangement links TRBV3-1 (or the pseudogene TRBV3-2) to TRBJ1-1; 8 bases agree with TRBD1. The junction had 17 bases not matched to a gene; V was cut back by 4 bases and J by 7 bases. Germline assignment: CDR1 LGHDT and CDR2 YNNKEL (reference sequence). The length of the CDR3 is 17 residues. The CDR3 DNA follows: TGTGCCAGCAGCCTTGGACAGGGTTTCTCCGTGTTCGTTGAAGCTTTCTTT. Translated, it gives CASSLGQGFSVFVEAFF.

The J gene is TRBJ1-2, the V gene TRBV7-9, with D maybe TRBD1 (5 bases). V was trimmed by 8 bases and J by 8 bases, leaving 12 bases between them. Germline V CDR1 and CDR2: SEHNR, FQNEAQ (reference sequence). CDR3 length: 11 amino acids. The CDR3 sequence is CASLGGWGYTF. CDR3 sequence (DNA): TGTGCCAGCTTGGGGGGTTGGGGCTACACCTTC.

The gene calls are TRBV5-1 and TRBJ2-5; weak D call: TRBD2 (6 bases). The CDR3 sequence is 14 residues long. CDR1 is SGHRS, CDR2 YFSETQ, per germline. Trimming cost V 1 base and J 5 bases, with 12 bases left between them. The CDR3 protein is CASSLWGGMETQYF. The CDR3 nucleotides read TGCGCCAGCAGCTTGTGGGGAGGTATGGAGACCCAGTACTTC.

As concerns this clone: This sample also contains other DNA sequences that code for the same CDR3. The chain joins TRBV7-8 to TRBJ1-2; D gene unclear. There are 13 residues in the CDR3. Germline V lookup: CDR1 SGHVS, CDR2 FQNEAQ. Between the trimmed V and J ends, which lost 1 base and 2 bases, there was a span of 5 bases. CDR3 DNA: TGTGCCAGCAGCTTAGGAGGGAACTATGGCTACACCTTC. This encodes CASSLGGNYGYTF.

The gene calls are TRBV6-4 and TRBJ1-6; no clear D gene. The CDR3 runs 13 residues. The V end was cut by 7 bases, the J end by 6 bases, with 10 bases between. CDR1 MRHNA and CDR2 SNTAGT come from the germline V gene. CDR3 protein: CASKRPLNSPLHF. The DNA for the CDR3 is TGTGCCAGCAAGAGGCCCCTTAATTCACCCCTCCACTTT.

The chain recombines TRBV30 with TRBJ2-7; 10 nucleotides line up with TRBD1. With V trimmed by 3 bases and J by 2 bases, 1 base remained unmatched. This CDR3 spans 13 amino acids. The germline V gene has CDR1 GTSNPN and CDR2 SVGIG (reference sequence). CDR3 sequence: CAWRGQGTYEQYF. CDR3 in DNA: TGTGCCTGGAGGGGACAGGGGACCTACGAGCAGTACTTC.

This clone turned up a few times. This chain joins TRBV9 and TRBJ1-6; 9 bases line up with TRBD1. Germline V gene data show CDR1 as SGDLS and CDR2 as YYNGEE. V dropped 2 bases and J dropped 7; count of bases not matched to a gene: 4. The CDR3 is 15 amino acids. CDR3 sequence: CASSVQTGGNSPLHF. The DNA for the CDR3 is TGTGCCAGCAGCGTCCAGACAGGGGGAAATTCACCCCTCCACTTT.

The chain couples TRBV11-2 to TRBJ2-3, with 8 bases aligning to TRBD2. Germline assignment: CDR1 SGHAT and CDR2 FQNNGV. Trimming took 5 bases from V and 5 from J; bases not matched to a gene: 9. This CDR3 region has 15 residues. The CDR3 DNA is TGTGCCAGCAGCCGTAGCGGGGCCGAGATAGATACGCAGTATTTT. Its translation: CASSRSGAEIDTQYF.

This chain joins TRBV19 and TRBJ1-5, with 9 bases lining up with TRBD1. Germline V CDR1 and CDR2: LNHDA, SQIVND (reference sequence). Unmatched junction bases numbered 9, after V lost 9 bases and J lost 6 bases. This CDR3 comprises 14 residues. CDR3 bases: TGTGCCAGCTCACCGGGACAGGGTAGTCAGCCCCAGCATTTT. Protein product: CASSPGQGSQPQHF.

The chain carries TRBV28 and TRBJ1-3; D unresolved. Trimming shortened V by 2 bases and J by 0 bases, and 11 bases separated the two germline ends. Germline V lookup: CDR1 MDHEN, CDR2 SYDVKM. The CDR3 spans 16 residues. The CDR3 sequence is CASSLPGPNSGNTIYF. CDR3 bases: TGTGCCAGCAGTTTACCAGGCCCTAACTCTGGAAACACCATATATTTT.

The V call is TRBV4-3, the J call TRBJ1-4; possibly TRBD1 for D (6 bases). Deletions cut 0 bases from V and 8 bases from J, with 16 bases between. There are 16 residues in the CDR3. Germline-derived CDR1 and CDR2 are LGHNA and YSLEER. CDR3 in DNA: TGCGCCAGCAGCCAAGATGGGGGGGCAGGAGGGGAAAAACTGTTTTTT. It encodes CASSQDGGAGGEKLFF.

The rearrangement joins TRBV6-5 to TRBJ1-2, with a tentative D call TRBD1 (6 bases). The CDR3 spans 14 residues. Germline V gene sequence: CDR1 MNHEY, CDR2 SVGAGI. V was trimmed by 3 bases and J by 4 bases, leaving 12 bases between them. As DNA, the CDR3 is TGTGCCAGCAGTTATATGGGGGGGCTCTATGGCTACACCTTC. It yields the protein CASSYMGGLYGYTF.

The chain links TRBV9 to TRBJ2-2; D not resolved. This CDR3 spans 12 amino acids. V shed 4 bases and J shed 5 bases, with 6 bases lying between them. Germline V lookup: CDR1 SGDLS, CDR2 YYNGEE. CDR3 coding DNA: TGTGCCAGCAGCCCTAGGACCGGGGAGCTGTTTTTT. Its translation: CASSPRTGELFF.

The genes are TRBV7-3 and TRBJ2-3; tentative D call: TRBD1 (5 bases). Deletions cut 5 bases from V and 10 bases from J, with 19 bases between. Per germline, CDR1 SGHTA and CDR2 FQGTGA. The CDR3 has 14 amino acids. The CDR3 region has the DNA TGTGCCAGCAGCCCAGTGGACACTTCAACACCGCAGTATTTT. It codes for CASSPVDTSTPQYF.

V is TRBV6-1 and J is TRBJ1-6, with D possibly TRBD1 on 5 matching bases. Deletions cut 4 bases from V and 0 bases from J, with 10 bases between. CDR1 is MNHNS and CDR2 is SASEGT in the germline V gene. The CDR3 extends over 16 amino acids. CDR3 DNA: TGTGCCAGCAGTGCCCGGGGGAGCTCCTATAATTCACCCCTCCACTTT. It yields the protein CASSARGSSYNSPLHF.